A selection of T cell receptor beta chains follows, all from one sample in a study of beta chain features in type 1 diabetes. Only in-frame clones appear in the TCRdb table, and some are missing; sequencing was by immunoSEQ multiplex PCR. Of about 330,000 clones listed, approximately 9.9% are singletons. The sequenced sample consisted of naive CD4+ T cells from blood. These receptors were obtained from a woman aged 25 to 39 in good health. Both conserved end residues are part of each CDR3. D genes are given only for firm matches. Part of the rows lack a size; the others show once, few, many or a class for expanded clones.

abundance	j_gene	d_gene	v_gene	CDR3nt	CDR3aa
few	TRBJ1-5	.	TRBV6-6	TGTGCCAGCAGTTACGCAGGGATGAATCAGCCCCAGCATTTT	CASSYAGMNQPQHF
.	TRBJ2-6	.	TRBV21-1	TGTGCCAGCAGCTTAGGGCGGCGGGAGTGGATTTGGGACGGGGCCAACGTCCTGACTTTC	CASSLGRREWIWDGANVLTF
few	TRBJ2-4	TRBD2	TRBV5-4	TGTGCCAGCAGCCGGCCAGAGCGGGAAGCCAAAAACATTCAGTACTTC	CASSRPEREAKNIQYF
.	TRBJ1-2	.	TRBV6-5	TGTGCCAGCAGTTACAGTGGACAGAGCAACTATGGCTACACCTTC	CASSYSGQSNYGYTF
few	TRBJ2-2	.	TRBV7-3	TGTGCCAGCAGCCCACAAATCACCGGGGAGCTGTTTTTT	CASSPQITGELFF
.	TRBJ1-5	TRBD1	TRBV19	TGTGCCAGTCAGACAGGGAAGAGAGGGCGCAATCAGCCCCAGCATTTT	CASQTGKRGRNQPQHF
.	TRBJ2-2	TRBD2	TRBV5-4	TGTGCCAGCAGTACAGCGGGAGCCACCGGGGAGCTGTTTTTT	CASSTAGATGELFF
.	TRBJ2-3	TRBD1	TRBV18	TGTGCCAGCTCACCACCGGGACAGTCCACAGATACGCAGTATTTT	CASSPPGQSTDTQYF
few	TRBJ2-7	.	TRBV7-9	TGTGCCTCGGGACACCCCTCCTACGAGCAGTACTTC	CASGHPSYEQYF
.	TRBJ2-1	.	TRBV7-2	TGTGCCAGCAGTTACGCCGGGACTCCCGATGAGCAGTTCTTC	CASSYAGTPDEQFF
.	TRBJ2-5	TRBD1	TRBV6-5	TGTGCCAGCAACAGGGGGGAAGAGACCCAGTACTTC	CASNRGEETQYF
.	TRBJ2-1	.	TRBV28	TGTGCCAGCAGTCGCGCTCCGGGATCCAATGAGCAGTTCTTC	CASSRAPGSNEQFF
.	TRBJ2-7	.	TRBV7-9	TGTGCCAGCTCCCCGGAGGGGCTAGAGCAGTACTTC	CASSPEGLEQYF
few	TRBJ2-6	.	TRBV5-4	TGTGCCAGCAGTAAGGACTCCTCTGGGGCCAACGTCCTGACTTTC	CASSKDSSGANVLTF
few	TRBJ2-1	.	TRBV7-6	TGTGCCAGCAGCCGCCGTGGACTGGCGTCCAATGAGCAGTTCTTC	CASSRRGLASNEQFF
.	TRBJ1-2	.	TRBV18	TGTGCCAGCTCACCCCGGGGAGTCGATGGCTACACCTTC	CASSPRGVDGYTF
.	TRBJ2-7	TRBD2	TRBV15	TGTGCCACCAGCAGAGATAAAACTAGCGCTTCCTACGAGCAGTACTTC	CATSRDKTSASYEQYF
.	TRBJ2-7	.	TRBV18	TGTGCCAGCTCACCCAAGCCTAATTCCCACGAGCAGTACTTC	CASSPKPNSHEQYF
.	TRBJ2-5	TRBD2	TRBV5-1	TGCGCCAGCATGCCTAGCGGGAGTAACCACCAAGAGACCCAGTACTTC	CASMPSGSNHQETQYF
few	TRBJ1-2	TRBD1	TRBV7-9	TGTGCCAGCAGCCCGTCGGGACAGGGCAATGGCTACACCTTC	CASSPSGQGNGYTF
few	TRBJ2-3	TRBD2	TRBV15	TGTGCCACCAGCAGGCACATTTCTAGCGGGCCCCTTGGGGGAACAGATACGCAGTATTTT	CATSRHISSGPLGGTDTQYF
few	TRBJ2-7	TRBD1	TRBV28	TGTGCCAGCAACCCTCCGGGACAGGGGAGCTCCTACGAGCAGTACTTC	CASNPPGQGSSYEQYF
few	TRBJ1-2	TRBD1	TRBV7-9	TGTGCCAGCAGCCCGCCGGGACAGGCGATCTACACCTTC	CASSPPGQAIYTF
few	TRBJ2-7	TRBD1	TRBV7-9	TGTGCCAGCAGCTTAGCCTATGACAGGGGGAGGGGAGACGAGCAGTACTTC	CASSLAYDRGRGDEQYF
few	TRBJ2-1	TRBD2	TRBV5-4	TGTGCCAGCAGCCAAGATTCAGCGGGACTAGCGTACAATGAGCAGTTCTTC	CASSQDSAGLAYNEQFF
.	TRBJ2-1	TRBD2	TRBV6-1	TGTGCCAGCAGTGAATCTGGACTAGCGGGAGGTTTATCTTACAATGAGCAGTTCTTC	CASSESGLAGGLSYNEQFF
.	TRBJ1-2	TRBD1	TRBV6-6	TGTGCCAGCAGTAGCCGGGACAGCGGCTACACCTTC	CASSSRDSGYTF
.	TRBJ1-5	.	TRBV19	TGTGCCAGTAGAGGGGTCGACTCCGCCAATCAGCCCCAGCATTTT	CASRGVDSANQPQHF
few	TRBJ2-1	.	TRBV4-2	TGTGCCAGCAGCCAAGATTCGGTAGCAAATGAGCAGTTCTTC	CASSQDSVANEQFF
.	TRBJ1-2	.	TRBV19	TGTGCCAGTAGTATACCCGGCAGGGTCGGCTACACCTTC	CASSIPGRVGYTF
.	TRBJ2-5	TRBD2	TRBV4-2	TGTGCCAGCAGCCAAGGGTTGCTAGCGGGAGAGGAAGAGACCCAGTACTTC	CASSQGLLAGEEETQYF
many	TRBJ2-6	TRBD1	TRBV15	TGTGCCACCAGCAGAAGACAGGGTGCTGGGGCCAACGTCCTGACTTTC	CATSRRQGAGANVLTF
few	TRBJ2-5	TRBD2	TRBV7-7	TGTGCTAGCACTCCCGGGACTAGCGGGCAAGAGACCCAGTACTTC	CASTPGTSGQETQYF
few	TRBJ1-1	.	TRBV2	TGTGCCAGCAGAGGACAGCTCTTCTCCTCGAACACTGAAGCTTTCTTT	CASRGQLFSSNTEAFF
few	TRBJ2-1	TRBD2	TRBV29-1	TGCAGCCCCTGGACTAGCGGGAATGAGCAGTTCTTC	CSPWTSGNEQFF
few	TRBJ2-5	TRBD2	TRBV29-1	TGCAGCGTTGATCGGGGGGGCGCAAAGACCCAGTACTTC	CSVDRGGAKTQYF
.	TRBJ2-1	TRBD2	TRBV9	TGTGCCAGCAGCGTAGATCCCCGGGGGGGCAATGAGCAGTTCTTC	CASSVDPRGGNEQFF
.	TRBJ1-5	.	TRBV28	TGTGCCAGCAGTTTATCTGTGGAGTGGGGCAATCAGCCCCAGCATTTT	CASSLSVEWGNQPQHF
.	TRBJ2-1	TRBD2	TRBV11-3	TGTGCCAGCAGCCCAGGACTAGGCCGTATCAATGAGCAGTTCTTC	CASSPGLGRINEQFF
.	TRBJ2-1	TRBD2	TRBV19	TGTGCCAGTAGTCCCCAGGGAGCGGGAGACCTCCACAATGAGCAGTTCTTC	CASSPQGAGDLHNEQFF
.	TRBJ1-3	TRBD1	TRBV30	TGTGCCTGGAGTAGACTTGACAGGGTCGGAAACACCATATATTTT	CAWSRLDRVGNTIYF
few	TRBJ2-1	TRBD1	TRBV19	TGTGCCAGTAGTCCTCCCGGGACAGGGTTCCGCGAGCAGTTCTTC	CASSPPGTGFREQFF
.	TRBJ2-7	.	TRBV15	TGTGCCACCAGCAGGCCGGGACAAAGCTCCTACGAGCAGTACTTC	CATSRPGQSSYEQYF
few	TRBJ2-2	TRBD1	TRBV11-1	TGTGCCAGCAGCAGGAGACAGGGGATGTCGGCCGGGGAGCTGTTTTTT	CASSRRQGMSAGELFF
few	TRBJ1-2	.	TRBV19	TGTGCCAGTAGCGGCGGGGCTTATGGCTACACCTTC	CASSGGAYGYTF
.	TRBJ2-2	TRBD2	TRBV7-3	TGTGCCAGCAGCCGGGCCCGACTAGCGGGAATTACCGGGGAGCTGTTTTTT	CASSRARLAGITGELFF